This TCR beta chain is from a study of T cell repertoires in cytomegalovirus infection. The wider study: Matching HLA type and CMV infection were both indicated by public TCR beta signatures. General study points: Individuals carrying CMV plus the relevant HLA were identified by cumulative frequency of public TCR beta families. Within the response measured ex vivo, HLA-C-restricted CMV-specific TCR beta clonotypes were dominant.

There are many counts of this clonotype. Its antigen is not identified. TCRdb re-derived calls from the reads in MiXCR, one entry per CDR3 protein. The sample lists some 180,000 distinct CDR3 sequences; less than 9.5% were seen once. Material for sequencing was PBMCs. The sequence derives from a human donor in good health (CMV status not recorded). Some clones in this sample may be carry-over from other donors' samples.

The CDR3 DNA is TGCGCCAGCAGCTTGGGGACCGGCGATAGCAATCAGCCCCAGCATTTT. This gives the protein CASSLGTGDSNQPQHF. This chain links TRBV5-1 with TRBJ1-5, with D unclear. The CDR3 has 16 residues. Germline CDR1 reads SGHRS; CDR2 reads YFSETQ. Trimming took off 0 bases at V and 0 bases at J, with 10 bases between the two ends. The entire variable domain, with the rest obtained from reference TRBV5-1 and TRBJ1-5, is as follows: KAGVTQTPRYLIKTRGQQVTLSCSPISGHRSVSWYQQTPGQGLQFLFEYFSETQRNKGNFPGRFSGRQFSNSRSEMNVSTLELGDSALYLCASSLGTGDSNQPQHFGDGTRLSIL.